This T cell receptor beta chain was observed in a study of blood T cell repertoires in COVID-19. At the level of the study: The origin of the acute and convalescent COVID-19 samples was the United States, Italy and Spain.

Original handling: Reference gene primer amplification gave estimated nucleated cell counts. The table came from immunoSEQ multiplex PCR; TCRdb's copy has only in-frame clones and leaves some out. V and J calls and clone size are as listed in that table; D and trimming were resolved from the DNA. Of under 200,000 clones in the sample, roughly 84% were seen once. Sequencing was performed on peripheral blood. This clonotype was obtained from a woman older than 75 with acute or convalescent COVID-19.

The CDR3 DNA follows: TGTGCCAGCAGCCACCTAAACGGGGGGGGCGAGCAGTACTTC. It yields the protein CASSHLNGGGEQYF. The genes are TRBV3-1 (or the pseudogene TRBV3-2) and TRBJ2-7; 8 bases align to TRBD2. This CDR3 comprises 14 residues. Unmatched junction bases numbered 7, after V lost 3 bases and J lost 6 bases. Germline V CDR1 and CDR2: LGHDT, YNNKEL (reference sequence).